This T cell receptor beta chain was captured by sequencing in a study of T cell responses to AZD1222 COVID-19 vaccine. The study's findings and limits: Females made up more of the donors, who were largely white British, and clonal diversity may have come out too low.

The CDR3 has 18 amino acids. The J segment lost 3 bases and the V segment lost 0 bases, leaving 11 bases of the junction unmatched. CDR1 and CDR2 from the germline V gene are SGHNT and YYREEE (reference sequence). Regarding this clone: Its cognate antigen is unknown.

Sequenced by immunoSEQ multiplex PCR; TCRdb stores in-frame clones only, minus some. The data hold about 110,000 clones, with 87% observed a single time. Pooling was applied to second doses at about 4 or about 12 weeks. Sequencing used peripheral blood, obtained 28 days after the second AZD1222 dose. The gene calls are TRBV5-4 and TRBJ2-7; 11 bases line up with TRBD1. This clonotype originated in an adult who received the AZD1222 COVID-19 vaccine. CDR3: CASSLGRTGGKSRYEQYF. CDR3 nucleotide sequence: TGTGCCAGCAGCTTGGGGCGGACAGGGGGCAAATCCCGCTACGAGCAGTACTTC. The variable domain in full, completed from reference TRBV5-4 and TRBJ2-7, reads ETGVTQSPTHLIKTRGQQVTLRCSSQSGHNTVSWYQQALGQGPQFIFQYYREEENGRGNFPPRFSGLQFPNYSSELNVNALELDDSALYLCASSLGRTGGKSRYEQYFGPGTRLTVT.